This TCR beta chain is drawn from a study of blood T cells in healthy people across ages. Study outcomes and limitations: Estimated diversity that came from one million T cells was considered an underestimate.

The CDR3 contains 14 residues. Germline V gives CDR1 SGHRS, CDR2 YFSETQ. Trimming stripped 1 base from V and 1 base from J, with 9 bases between. Primers used in a second PCR of about 6 to 11 cycles were a sample-barcoded 5' primer and a J-beta primer mix. Each CDR3 protein is one row after TCRdb ran MiXCR on the 5' RACE reads. Of approximately 730,000 distinct CDR3 sequences listed, around 40% are singletons. On this clonotype itself: Antigen unknown.

The chain joins TRBV5-1 to TRBJ2-7; possible D gene TRBD2, 6 bases. The TCR comes from a woman aged 55-75 years in good health. What was sequenced was blood. CDR3 DNA sequence: TGCGCCAGCAGCTTGAGACTAGAGTCCTACGAGCAGTACTTC. Translation: CASSLRLESYEQYF.